The clone carrying this T cell receptor (beta chain) was detected only once. Antigen: not known. TCRdb used MiXCR to reprocess the RT-PCR reads, holding one entry per CDR3 protein. This sample has roughly 170,000 distinct CDR3 sequences; about 9% occur once, and the top ten carry about a tenth. This specimen comes from a study of response to subunit inactivated influenza vaccine. Findings of the study overall: Few additional T cells are recruited per seasonal influenza vaccination, authors suggested.

Trimming removed 6 bases from V and 1 base from J; junction bases left unmatched: 5. The CDR3 loop spans 14 amino acids. The sequences come from non-naive T cells sorted from PBMCs, collected on the day of vaccination. The receptor was derived from a man aged 45 to 65 who received an inactivated influenza vaccine. This chain connects TRBV12-3 or TRBV12-4 to TRBJ1-1, with 7 positions matching TRBD1. CDR3 nucleotide sequence: TGTGCCAGCAGACCGACAGGGCAGAACACTGAAGCTTTCTTT. It specifies CASRPTGQNTEAFF.